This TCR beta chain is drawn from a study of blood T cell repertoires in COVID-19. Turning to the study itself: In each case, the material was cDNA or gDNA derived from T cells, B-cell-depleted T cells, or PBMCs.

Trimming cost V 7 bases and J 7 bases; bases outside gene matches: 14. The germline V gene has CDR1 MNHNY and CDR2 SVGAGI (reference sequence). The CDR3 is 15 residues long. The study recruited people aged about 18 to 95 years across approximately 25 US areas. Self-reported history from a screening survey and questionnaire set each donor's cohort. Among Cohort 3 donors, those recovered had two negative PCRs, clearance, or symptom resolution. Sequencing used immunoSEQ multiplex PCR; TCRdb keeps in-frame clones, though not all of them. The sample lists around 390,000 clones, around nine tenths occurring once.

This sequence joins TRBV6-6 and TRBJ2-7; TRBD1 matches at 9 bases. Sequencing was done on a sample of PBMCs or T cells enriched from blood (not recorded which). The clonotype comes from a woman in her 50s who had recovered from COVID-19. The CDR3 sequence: CASIQNGTGLEEQYF. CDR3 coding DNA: TGTGCCAGCATACAAAACGGGACAGGGTTGGAGGAGCAGTACTTC.